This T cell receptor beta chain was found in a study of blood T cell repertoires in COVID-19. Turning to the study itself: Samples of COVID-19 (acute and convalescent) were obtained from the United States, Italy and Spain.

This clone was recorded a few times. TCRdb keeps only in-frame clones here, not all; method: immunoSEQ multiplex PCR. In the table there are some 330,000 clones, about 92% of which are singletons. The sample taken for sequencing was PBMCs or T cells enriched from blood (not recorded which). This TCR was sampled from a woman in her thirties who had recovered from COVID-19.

CDR3 DNA: TGTGCCAGCAGATATGGACAGGATGAAAAACTGTTTTTT. The encoded protein is CASRYGQDEKLFF. The V call is TRBV12-3 or TRBV12-4, the J call TRBJ1-4, with 7 nucleotides matching TRBD1. V gave up 6 bases and J gave up 6 bases; unmatched junction bases: 4. This CDR3 contains 13 residues.